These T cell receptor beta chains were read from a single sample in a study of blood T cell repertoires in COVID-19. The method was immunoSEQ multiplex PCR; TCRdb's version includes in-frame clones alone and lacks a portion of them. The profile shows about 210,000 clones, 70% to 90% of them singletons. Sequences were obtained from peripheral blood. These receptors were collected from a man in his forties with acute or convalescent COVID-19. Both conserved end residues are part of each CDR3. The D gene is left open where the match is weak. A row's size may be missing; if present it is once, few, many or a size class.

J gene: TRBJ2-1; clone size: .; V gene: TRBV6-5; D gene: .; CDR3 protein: CASSLLQGDRHEQFF; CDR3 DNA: TGTGCCAGCAGCCTTCTACAGGGAGATAGGCATGAGCAGTTCTTC
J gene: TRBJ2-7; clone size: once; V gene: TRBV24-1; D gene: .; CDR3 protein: CATSEGGSSYEQYF; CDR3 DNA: TGTGCCACCAGTGAGGGTGGGAGCTCCTACGAGCAGTACTTC
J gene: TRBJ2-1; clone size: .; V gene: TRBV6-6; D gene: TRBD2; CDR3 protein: CASEPSGRGEQFF; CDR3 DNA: TGTGCCAGCGAACCTAGCGGGAGGGGAGAGCAGTTCTTC
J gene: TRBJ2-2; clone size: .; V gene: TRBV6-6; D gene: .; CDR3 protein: CASSYSIPGELFF; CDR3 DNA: TGTGCCAGCAGTTACTCCATTCCCGGGGAGCTGTTTTTT
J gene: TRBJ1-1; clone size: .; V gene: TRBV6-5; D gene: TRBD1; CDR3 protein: CASRSTGETEAFF; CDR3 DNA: TGTGCCAGCAGGTCGACAGGGGAGACTGAAGCTTTCTTT
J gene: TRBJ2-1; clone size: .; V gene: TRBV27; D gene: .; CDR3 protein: CASRRVDIVHNEQFF; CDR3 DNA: TGTGCCAGCAGGCGCGTTGATATAGTTCACAATGAGCAGTTCTTC
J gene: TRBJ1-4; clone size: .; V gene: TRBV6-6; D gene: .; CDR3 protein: CASSPQTNEKLFF; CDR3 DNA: TGTGCCAGCAGTCCTCAGACTAATGAAAAACTGTTTTTT
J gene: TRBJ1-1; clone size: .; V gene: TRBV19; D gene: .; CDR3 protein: CASSFWTANTEAFF; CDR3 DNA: TGTGCCAGTAGTTTCTGGACAGCGAACACTGAAGCTTTCTTT
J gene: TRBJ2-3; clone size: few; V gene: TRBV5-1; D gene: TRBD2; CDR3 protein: CASSFGLAGAYTDTQYF; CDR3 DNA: TGCGCCAGCAGCTTCGGACTAGCGGGTGCATACACAGATACGCAGTATTTT
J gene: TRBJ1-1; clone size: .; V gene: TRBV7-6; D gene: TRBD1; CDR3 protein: CASSGGQGFMNTEAFF; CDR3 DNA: TGTGCCAGCAGCGGGGGACAGGGATTCATGAACACTGAAGCTTTCTTT
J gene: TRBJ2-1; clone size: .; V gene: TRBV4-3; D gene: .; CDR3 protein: CASSQEGGGRYNEQFF; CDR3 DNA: TGCGCCAGCAGCCAAGAGGGGGGAGGAAGGTACAATGAGCAGTTCTTC
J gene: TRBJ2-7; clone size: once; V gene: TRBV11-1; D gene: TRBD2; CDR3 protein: CASSNRASGYYEQYF; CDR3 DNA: TGTGCCAGCAGCAACCGGGCTAGCGGTTACTACGAGCAGTACTTC
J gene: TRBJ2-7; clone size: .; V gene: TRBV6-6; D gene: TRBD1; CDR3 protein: CASRREQGFYEQYF; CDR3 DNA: TGTGCCAGCAGAAGGGAACAGGGGTTCTACGAGCAGTACTTC
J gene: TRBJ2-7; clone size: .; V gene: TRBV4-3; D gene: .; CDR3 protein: CASSQGSEYEQYF; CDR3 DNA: TGCGCCAGCAGCCAAGGATCAGAATACGAGCAGTACTTC
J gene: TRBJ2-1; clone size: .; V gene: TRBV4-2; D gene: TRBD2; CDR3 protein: CASSQEPQLAGYNEQFF; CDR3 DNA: TGTGCCAGCAGCCAAGAACCCCAGCTAGCGGGTTACAATGAGCAGTTCTTC
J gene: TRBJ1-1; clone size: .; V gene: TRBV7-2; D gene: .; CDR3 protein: CASSSGMDTEAFF; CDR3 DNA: TGTGCCAGCAGCTCCGGGATGGACACTGAAGCTTTCTTT
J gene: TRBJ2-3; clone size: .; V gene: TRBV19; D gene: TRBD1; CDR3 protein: CASESGQRTDTQYF; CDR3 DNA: TGTGCCAGTGAATCGGGACAGCGCACAGATACGCAGTATTTT
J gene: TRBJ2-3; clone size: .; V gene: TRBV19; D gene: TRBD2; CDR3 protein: CASSKPGLAGVRDTQYF; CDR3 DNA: TGTGCCAGTAGTAAACCCGGACTAGCGGGAGTTAGAGATACGCAGTATTTT
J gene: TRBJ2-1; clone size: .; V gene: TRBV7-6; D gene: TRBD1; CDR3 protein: CASSGTGSYNEQFF; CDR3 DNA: TGTGCCAGCAGCGGGACAGGATCCTACAATGAGCAGTTCTTC
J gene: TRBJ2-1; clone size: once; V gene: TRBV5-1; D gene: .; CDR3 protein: CASSPAGQGAYNEQFF; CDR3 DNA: TGCGCCAGCAGCCCAGCCGGACAAGGGGCCTACAATGAGCAGTTCTTC
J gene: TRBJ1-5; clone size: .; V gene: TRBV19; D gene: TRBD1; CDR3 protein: CASSTTGGNQPQHF; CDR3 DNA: TGTGCCAGTAGTACTACAGGGGGGAATCAGCCCCAGCATTTT
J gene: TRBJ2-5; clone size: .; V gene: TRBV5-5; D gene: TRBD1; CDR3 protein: CASSLLSEGAEETQYF; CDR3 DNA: TGTGCCAGCAGCTTGCTTTCAGAGGGGGCTGAGGAGACCCAGTACTTC
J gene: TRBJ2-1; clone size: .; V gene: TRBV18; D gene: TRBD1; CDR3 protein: CASSPSPGTAYNEQFF; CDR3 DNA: TGTGCCAGCTCACCATCCCCCGGGACAGCTTACAATGAGCAGTTCTTC
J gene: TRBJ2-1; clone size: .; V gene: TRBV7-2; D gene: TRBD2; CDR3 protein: CASSLGASGRGNEQFF; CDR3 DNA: TGTGCCAGCAGCTTAGGTGCTAGCGGGAGGGGCAATGAGCAGTTCTTC
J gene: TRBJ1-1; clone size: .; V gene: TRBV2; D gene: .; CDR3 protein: CASSEQGQMNTEAFF; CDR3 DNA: TGTGCCAGCAGTGAACAGGGCCAGATGAACACTGAAGCTTTCTTT
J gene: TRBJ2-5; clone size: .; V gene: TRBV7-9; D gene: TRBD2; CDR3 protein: CASSWGGDAETQYF; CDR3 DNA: TGTGCCAGCAGCTGGGGGGGAGATGCGGAGACCCAGTACTTC
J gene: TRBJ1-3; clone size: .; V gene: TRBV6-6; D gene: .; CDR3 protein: CASAPDTSSGNTIYF; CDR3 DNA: TGTGCCAGCGCCCCGGACACGAGCTCTGGAAACACCATATATTTT
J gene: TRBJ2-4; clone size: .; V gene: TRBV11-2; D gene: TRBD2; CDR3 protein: CASSSSGGASKNIQYF; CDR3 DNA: TGTGCCAGCAGCTCCAGCGGGGGGGCATCCAAAAACATTCAGTACTTC
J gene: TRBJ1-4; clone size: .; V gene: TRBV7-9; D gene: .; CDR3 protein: CASSFQAHNEKLFF; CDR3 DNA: TGTGCCAGCAGCTTCCAAGCCCATAATGAAAAACTGTTTTTT
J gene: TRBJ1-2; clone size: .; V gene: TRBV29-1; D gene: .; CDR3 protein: CSAGRSGRYGYTF; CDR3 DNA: TGCAGCGCTGGAAGAAGCGGTCGCTATGGCTACACCTTC
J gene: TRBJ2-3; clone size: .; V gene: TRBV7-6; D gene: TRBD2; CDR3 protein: CASSSIRTSGSAEDTQYF; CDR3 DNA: TGTGCCAGCAGCTCTATCCGGACTAGCGGGAGTGCGGAAGATACGCAGTATTTT
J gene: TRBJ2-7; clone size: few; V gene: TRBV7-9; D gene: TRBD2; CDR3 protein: CASSAPGERGGTYEQYF; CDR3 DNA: TGTGCCAGCAGCGCGCCGGGAGAGCGGGGGGGAACCTACGAGCAGTACTTC
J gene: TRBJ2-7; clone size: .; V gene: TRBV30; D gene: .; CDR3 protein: CAWGYGQTREQYF; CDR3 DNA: TGTGCCTGGGGCTATGGACAGACAAGGGAGCAGTACTTC
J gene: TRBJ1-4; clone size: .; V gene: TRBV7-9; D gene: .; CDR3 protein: CASSADGGREKLFF; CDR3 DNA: TGTGCCAGCAGCGCCGACGGGGGGAGAGAAAAACTGTTTTTT
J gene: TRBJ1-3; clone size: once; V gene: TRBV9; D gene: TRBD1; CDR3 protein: CASSGGTGLSGNTIYF; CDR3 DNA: TGTGCCAGCAGCGGAGGGACAGGACTCTCTGGAAACACCATATATTTT
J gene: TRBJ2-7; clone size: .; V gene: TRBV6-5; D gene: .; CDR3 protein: CASNQGQVEQYF; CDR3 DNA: TGTGCCAGCAACCAGGGGCAGGTAGAGCAGTACTTC
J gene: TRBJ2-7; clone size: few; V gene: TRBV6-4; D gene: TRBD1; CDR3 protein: CASTGFGTGNEYEQYF; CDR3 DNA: TGTGCCAGCACTGGGTTCGGGACAGGGAATGAGTACGAGCAGTACTTC
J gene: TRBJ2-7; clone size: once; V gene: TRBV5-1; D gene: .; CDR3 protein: CASSPRPPQVEQYF; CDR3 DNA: TGCGCCAGCAGCCCTCGACCCCCTCAGGTCGAGCAGTACTTC
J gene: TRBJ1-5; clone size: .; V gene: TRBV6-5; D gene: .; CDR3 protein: CASIQGPLGQPQHF; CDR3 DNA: TGTGCCAGCATACAGGGCCCCTTGGGTCAGCCCCAGCATTTT
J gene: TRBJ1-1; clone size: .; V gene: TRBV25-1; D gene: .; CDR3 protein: CASSRAGGGGPMNTEAFF; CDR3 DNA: TGTGCCAGCAGTCGCGCCGGTGGGGGGGGCCCTATGAACACTGAAGCTTTCTTT
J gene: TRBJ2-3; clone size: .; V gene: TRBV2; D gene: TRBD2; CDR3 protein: CASIGTSGGPTDTQYF; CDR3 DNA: TGTGCCAGCATCGGGACTAGCGGGGGGCCAACAGATACGCAGTATTTT
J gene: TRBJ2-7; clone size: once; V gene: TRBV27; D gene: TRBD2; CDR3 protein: CASSLGLAGAYEQYF; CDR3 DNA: TGTGCCAGCAGTTTGGGACTAGCGGGGGCCTACGAGCAGTACTTC
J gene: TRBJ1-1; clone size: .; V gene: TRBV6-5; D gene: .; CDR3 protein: CASSSPRGNTEAFF; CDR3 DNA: TGTGCCAGCAGTTCCCCCCGAGGGAACACTGAAGCTTTCTTT
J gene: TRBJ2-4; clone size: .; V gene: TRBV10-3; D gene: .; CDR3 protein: CAISESAGVQAKNIQYF; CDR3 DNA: TGTGCCATCAGTGAGTCAGCAGGGGTCCAAGCCAAAAACATTCAGTACTTC
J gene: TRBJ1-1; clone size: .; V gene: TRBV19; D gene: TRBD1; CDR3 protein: CASSMGQGSTEAFF; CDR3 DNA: TGTGCCAGTAGTATGGGACAGGGGAGCACTGAAGCTTTCTTT
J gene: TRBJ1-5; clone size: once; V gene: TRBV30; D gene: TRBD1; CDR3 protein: CAWSVGTGGDQPQHF; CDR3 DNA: TGTGCCTGGAGTGTTGGGACAGGGGGCGATCAGCCCCAGCATTTT
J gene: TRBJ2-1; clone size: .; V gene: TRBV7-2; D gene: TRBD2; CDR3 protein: CASSATSGSYNEQFF; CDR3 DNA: TGTGCCAGCAGCGCGACTAGCGGGTCCTACAATGAGCAGTTCTTC
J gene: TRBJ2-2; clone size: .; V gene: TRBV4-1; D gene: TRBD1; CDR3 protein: CASSQDEGALGGELFF; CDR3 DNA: TGCGCCAGCAGCCAAGACGAGGGGGCTCTTGGCGGGGAGCTGTTTTTT
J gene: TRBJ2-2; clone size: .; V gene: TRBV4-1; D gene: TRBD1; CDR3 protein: CASSHARDRSRAGELFF; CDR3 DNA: TGCGCCAGCAGCCACGCTAGGGACAGGTCGCGCGCCGGGGAGCTGTTTTTT
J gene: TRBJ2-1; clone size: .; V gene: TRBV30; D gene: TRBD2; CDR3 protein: CAWSGTSGVTDSYNEQFF; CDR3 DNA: TGTGCCTGGAGTGGGACTAGCGGGGTTACCGACTCCTACAATGAGCAGTTCTTC
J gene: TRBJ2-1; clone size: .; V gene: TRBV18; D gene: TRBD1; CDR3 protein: CASSSLEDRDNEQFF; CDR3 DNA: TGTGCCAGCTCCAGCTTAGAGGACAGGGACAATGAGCAGTTCTTC
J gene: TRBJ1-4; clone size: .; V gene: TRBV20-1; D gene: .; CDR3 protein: CSARAEKLFF; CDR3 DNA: TGCAGTGCGAGGGCTGAAAAACTGTTTTTT
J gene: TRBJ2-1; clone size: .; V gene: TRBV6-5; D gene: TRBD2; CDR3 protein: CASTQGRGAYNEQFF; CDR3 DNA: TGTGCCAGCACCCAAGGGAGGGGCGCCTACAATGAGCAGTTCTTC
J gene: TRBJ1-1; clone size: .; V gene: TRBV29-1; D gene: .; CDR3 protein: CSVERPSPSYMNTEAFF; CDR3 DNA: TGCAGCGTTGAACGCCCATCGCCCAGTTACATGAACACTGAAGCTTTCTTT